These T cell receptor beta chains were read from a single sample in a study of CD8+ T cells in alopecia areata. Sequencing used immunoSEQ multiplex PCR; TCRdb keeps in-frame clones, though not all of them. The sample has 30,000 to 40,000 clones, roughly 80% seen once. The specimen was NKG2D-low CD8+ T cells sorted from blood. These receptors were obtained from a human donor with alopecia areata. The CDR3 runs from the conserved cysteine through the conserved F or W. The D gene is left open where the match is weak. Not all rows give a size; the values are once, few, many and, for expanded clones, a class.

CASSQGGLTGELFF | TGTGCCAGCAGTCAGGGAGGTCTGACCGGGGAGCTGTTTTTT | NA | NA | TRBJ2-2 | TRBV6-4
CASSAGGTATSTDTQYF | TGTGCCAGCAGCGCAGGAGGGACAGCCACTAGCACAGATACGCAGTATTTT | NA | NA | TRBJ2-3 | TRBV9
CASSLAQGTEAFF | TGTGCCAGCAGCTTAGCTCAGGGGACTGAAGCTTTCTTT | NA | few | TRBJ1-1 | TRBV7-6
CASEPRTFLGETQYF | TGTGCCAGCGAGCCCCGGACCTTTTTGGGGGAGACCCAGTACTTC | NA | NA | TRBJ2-5 | TRBV2
CAWSVPRYRPLRNQPQHF | TGTGCCTGGAGTGTACCGAGGTACCGGCCCCTTCGTAATCAGCCCCAGCATTTT | NA | NA | TRBJ1-5 | TRBV30
CSVEEIPPSTDTQYF | TGCAGCGTTGAAGAAATCCCCCCTAGCACAGATACGCAGTATTTT | NA | NA | TRBJ2-3 | TRBV29-1
CASSVAGSLQEETQYF | TGTGCCAGCAGCGTAGCTGGGAGTTTGCAAGAAGAGACCCAGTACTTC | NA | NA | TRBJ2-5 | TRBV9
CSVIPHDDTEAFF | TGCAGCGTTATCCCCCACGACGACACTGAAGCTTTCTTT | NA | once | TRBJ1-1 | TRBV29-1
CASSLLFEAFF | TGTGCCAGCAGTTTATTGTTTGAAGCTTTCTTT | NA | NA | TRBJ1-1 | TRBV28
CASSTSGQGGVAGELFF | TGTGCCAGCAGCACCTCCGGACAGGGCGGCGTCGCCGGGGAGCTGTTTTTT | TRBD1 | NA | TRBJ2-2 | TRBV5-6
CATHRSTGELFF | TGTGCCACCCACAGGAGCACCGGGGAGCTGTTTTTT | NA | NA | TRBJ2-2 | TRBV2
CASSLPGGPLTYEQYF | TGTGCCAGCAGCTTACCAGGGGGACCCCTTACCTACGAGCAGTACTTC | TRBD1 | NA | TRBJ2-7 | TRBV7-9
CASSDGRAPEQYF | TGTGCCAGCAGCGATGGACGAGCCCCCGAGCAGTACTTC | NA | NA | TRBJ2-7 | TRBV11-2
CASSFTTGKSRFF | TGTGCCAGCAGTTTCACTACAGGGAAAAGTCGGTTCTTC | NA | NA | TRBJ2-1 | TRBV28
CASSNPGRSSGANVLTF | TGTGCCAGCAGTAACCCGGGACGGTCCTCTGGGGCCAACGTCCTGACTTTC | NA | NA | TRBJ2-6 | TRBV28
CASSIRVGGPSYNEQFF | TGTGCCAGCAGCATCAGGGTCGGAGGTCCCTCCTACAATGAGCAGTTCTTC | NA | NA | TRBJ2-1 | TRBV7-9
CASSIHQGAFDEQYF | TGTGCCAGCAGTATCCATCAGGGGGCCTTCGACGAGCAGTACTTC | TRBD1 | NA | TRBJ2-7 | TRBV27
CASSLTSYPETQYF | TGTGCCAGCAGCTTGACTAGTTATCCGGAGACCCAGTACTTC | NA | NA | TRBJ2-5 | TRBV5-6
CASSLQGATEAFF | TGCGCCAGCAGCTTACAGGGAGCTACTGAAGCTTTCTTT | NA | NA | TRBJ1-1 | TRBV5-1
CASSFTSGHSSGELFF | TGTGCCAGCAGTTTTACTAGCGGACATAGTTCCGGGGAGCTGTTTTTT | TRBD2 | NA | TRBJ2-2 | TRBV7-9